These 32 T cell receptor beta chains share one sample of origin, sequenced in a study of radiation and T cells in renal cell carcinoma. The table came from immunoSEQ multiplex PCR; TCRdb's copy has only in-frame clones and leaves some out. Of 150,000 to 180,000 clones in the sample, about nine tenths were seen once. Time point in this sample: blood 2 weeks post-SBRT. Treatment specified: 15 Gy SBRT to primary tumor, nephrectomy 4 weeks later. Sequencing was performed on blood, taken from a patient whose treatment included radiotherapy and nephrectomy. All receptors derive from a woman aged 45-65 years with renal cell carcinoma.

This chain links TRBV2 with TRBJ1-1; no clear D gene. The CDR3 runs 14 residues. Germline-derived CDR1 and CDR2 are SNHLY and FYNNEI. V lost 3 bases and J lost 4, with 12 bases in between. CDR3 nucleotide sequence: TGTGCCAGCAGTGAGACGGTACATAGCACTGAAGCTTTCTTT. Residues: CASSETVHSTEAFF.

The chain's CDR3 is CSANDNYEQYF. The CDR3 nucleotides are TGCAGTGCAAATGATAACTACGAGCAGTACTTC. This rearrangement joins TRBV20-1 to TRBJ2-7; no firm D call. Trimming cost V 6 bases and J 3 bases, with 9 bases left between them. Germline V gives CDR1 DFQATT, CDR2 SNEGSKA (reference sequence). CDR3 size: 11 residues.

The V gene is TRBV7-2, the J gene TRBJ1-1; 8 nucleotides match TRBD1. CDR1 and CDR2 (germline): SGHTA, FQGNSA. The CDR3 consists of 13 residues. V lost 5 bases and J lost 4; bases outside the gene matches: 3. The CDR3 region is CASSADRVTEAFF. CDR3 DNA sequence: TGTGCCAGCAGCGCGGACAGGGTCACTGAAGCTTTCTTT.

The CDR3 DNA is TGTGCCAGCAGCTTAGTTCGGCGGGGGGGTTCGGAGACCCAGTACTTC. Amino acid sequence: CASSLVRRGGSETQYF. The rearrangement uses TRBV7-2 and TRBJ2-5; 9 bases fit TRBD2. Germline CDR1 and CDR2: SGHTA and FQGNSA. CDR3 length: 16 amino acids. Trimming took 1 base from V and 5 from J; bases not matched to a gene: 8.

V and J are TRBV21-1 and TRBJ1-1; TRBD1, the table's D call, was not compared with the DNA. TRBV21-1 is a known pseudogene. The CDR3 loop spans 17 amino acids. The CDR3 spells CASRHTGTDEMNTEAFF. CDR3 DNA: TGTGCCAGCAGACACACCGGGACAGACGAAATGAACACTGAAGCTTTCTTT.

CDR3 in DNA: TGTGCCAGCAGATCCTGGGCCAGATCCTACGAGCAGTACTTC. Protein sequence: CASRSWARSYEQYF. The V gene is TRBV7-8, the J gene TRBJ2-7; the D is unclear. CDR1 SGHVS and CDR2 FQNEAQ come from the germline V gene. CDR3 length: 14 amino acids. Trimming removed 6 bases from V and 1 base from J, with 13 bases in between.

In its sample, this clone was seen once. CDR3 in amino acids: CASSRFDLGGQYF. The CDR3 nucleotides read TGTGCCAGCAGCCGCTTCGACCTGGGGGGGCAGTATTTT. The gene calls are TRBV14 and TRBJ2-3; perhaps TRBD2 as D (6 bases). V was pared by 4 bases and J by 11 bases, with 16 bases between. Per the germline V gene, CDR1 is SGHDN and CDR2 is FVKESK. The CDR3 length is 13 residues.

The chain links TRBV29-1 to TRBJ2-5; 10 nucleotides align to TRBD2. Germline CDR1 SQVTM, CDR2 ANQGSEA. With 6 bases clipped from V and 5 bases from J, the junction kept 3 bases outside the gene matches. The CDR3 has 12 amino acids. The chain's CDR3 is CSVLAGVETQYF. CDR3 coding DNA: TGCAGCGTCCTAGCGGGGGTTGAGACCCAGTACTTC.

The chain recombines TRBV6-1 with TRBJ1-1, with D perhaps matching TRBD1 (5 bases). Deletions cut 1 base from V and 8 bases from J, with 23 bases between. Germline V CDR1 and CDR2: MNHNS, SASEGT. The CDR3 spans 17 residues. CDR3 nucleotide sequence: TGTGCCAGCAGTGAAGTGGGGCGGGGTTCAGGGTTCGGCGAAGCTTTCTTT. Its protein is CASSEVGRGSGFGEAFF.

The chain combines TRBV7-8 with TRBJ1-6; D might be TRBD1 (6 bases). Per germline, CDR1 SGHVS and CDR2 FQNEAQ. The CDR3 runs 17 residues. Trimming took off 1 base at V and 4 bases at J, with 14 bases between the two ends. CDR3 sequence: CASSLEGDANYNSPLHF. In DNA, the CDR3 is TGTGCCAGCAGCTTAGAGGGGGACGCGAATTATAATTCACCCCTCCACTTT.

This sequence joins TRBV13 and TRBJ2-7; D might be TRBD2 (7 bases). The CDR3 contains 16 residues. Trimming shortened V by 0 bases and J by 0 bases, and 12 bases separated the two germline ends. Germline CDR1 PRHDT, CDR2 FYEKMQ (reference sequence). In nucleotides, the CDR3 is TGTGCCAGCAGCTTAGGGGGGGGGCTCCCCTCCTACGAGCAGTACTTC. Its translation: CASSLGGGLPSYEQYF.

The V gene is TRBV9, the J gene TRBJ1-2, with 9 bases fitting TRBD1. V shed 2 bases and J 0 bases; nucleotides not matched to a gene: 2. Per the germline V gene, CDR1 is SGDLS and CDR2 is YYNGEE. The CDR3 has 15 amino acids. For the CDR3, the DNA is TGTGCCAGCAGCGTTACAGGGGGCTCTAACTATGGCTACACCTTC. Protein product: CASSVTGGSNYGYTF. Using reference TRBV9 and TRBJ1-2 for the parts outside the CDR3, the full variable domain is DSGVTQTPKHLITATGQRVTLRCSPRSGDLSVYWYQQSLDQGLQFLIQYYNGEERAKGNILERFSAQQFPDLHSELNLSSLELGDSALYFCASSVTGGSNYGYTFGSGTRLTVV.

This chain joins TRBV5-4 and TRBJ1-4; weak D call: TRBD1 (5 bases). CDR3 length: 13 residues. Per germline, CDR1 SGHNT and CDR2 YYREEE (reference sequence). The V gene lost 1 base and the J gene lost 8 bases, with 9 bases spanning the gap. CDR3 sequence: CASSLLGAEKLFF. The CDR3, as DNA: TGTGCCAGCAGCTTGCTAGGGGCGGAAAAACTGTTTTTT.

The gene calls are TRBV10-3 and TRBJ1-2; 10 bases agree with TRBD1. The CDR3 contains 14 residues. J gave up 7 bases and V 0 bases, and 2 bases lay outside the gene matches. Looked up from germline, CDR1 is ENHRY and CDR2 is SYGVKD. The CDR3 protein is CAISESGQGGGYTF. The CDR3, as DNA: TGTGCCATCAGTGAGTCTGGACAGGGGGGTGGCTACACCTTC.

In its sample, this clone was seen once. V and J are TRBV7-9 and TRBJ2-2; 7 bases fit TRBD2. The CDR3 runs to 17 residues. The junction had 9 bases not matched to a gene; V was cut back by 1 base and J by 4 bases. Germline CDR1 is SEHNR and CDR2 is FQNEAQ (reference sequence). The CDR3: CASSLDVSRGITGELFF. DNA for the CDR3: TGTGCCAGCAGCTTAGATGTCTCGCGGGGGATCACCGGGGAGCTGTTTTTT.

The chain employs TRBV9 and TRBJ2-1, with 11 bases fitting TRBD2. Germline V gene data show CDR1 as SGDLS and CDR2 as YYNGEE. The CDR3 is 18 residues long. Trimming cost V 0 bases and J 7 bases; bases outside gene matches: 12. Here the CDR3 DNA reads TGTGCCAGCAGCGTAGGGACTAGCGGGCGGAGGGTTGGGAATGAGCAGTTCTTC. Translation: CASSVGTSGRRVGNEQFF.

The genes are TRBV29-1 and TRBJ1-1, with TRBD1 matching 8 bases. Looked up from germline, CDR1 is SQVTM and CDR2 is ANQGSEA. J gave up 7 bases and V 7 bases, and 8 bases lay outside the gene matches. The CDR3 is made up of 12 amino acids. The CDR3 DNA reads as TGCAGCGCCGGCCAGGGGGCCGGTGAAGCTTTCTTT. This codes for CSAGQGAGEAFF.

The V gene is TRBV10-2, the J gene TRBJ1-2; unclear D gene. The germline V gene has CDR1 WSHSY and CDR2 SAAADI. Trimming shortened V by 3 bases and J by 1 base, and 18 bases separated the two germline ends. The CDR3 extends over 17 amino acids. CDR3 residues: CASSDNLGSGGNYGYTF. As DNA, the CDR3 is TGCGCCAGCAGTGACAATTTGGGGTCAGGAGGTAACTATGGCTACACCTTC.

Written as DNA, the CDR3 is TGTGCCAGCAGCCAAGATGGGTGGTCCCACTCCTACGAGCAGTACTTC. Encoded protein: CASSQDGWSHSYEQYF. The chain employs TRBV14 and TRBJ2-7; D remains ambiguous. Trimming took off 0 bases at V and 0 bases at J, with 12 bases between the two ends. The length of the CDR3 is 16 residues. CDR1 is SGHDN and CDR2 is FVKESK in the germline V gene.

This rearrangement joins TRBV29-1 to TRBJ2-3; D unresolved. Trimming took 0 bases from V and 6 from J, leaving 7 bases between them. The germline CDR1 and CDR2 sequences are SQVTM and ANQGSEA. This CDR3 region has 12 residues. The CDR3 sequence is CSVEDGTDTQYF. The CDR3 DNA sequence: TGCAGCGTTGAAGACGGAACCGATACGCAGTATTTT.

The J gene is TRBJ2-1, the V gene TRBV11-3; 9 bases are a match to TRBD1. The germline gives CDR1 SGHNT, CDR2 YENEEA. V lost 7 bases and J lost 8; bases outside the gene matches: 6. The CDR3 length is 13 residues. Here the CDR3 DNA reads TGTGCCAGCAAGGGACAGGGTGGTGATGAGCAGTTCTTC. Translating it yields CASKGQGGDEQFF.

This chain links TRBV5-4 with TRBJ1-1, with TRBD1 matching 8 bases. This CDR3 comprises 16 residues. V lost 4 bases to trimming and J lost 3 bases; unmatched junction nucleotides: 11. Germline V CDR1 and CDR2: SGHNT, YYREEE (reference sequence). The CDR3 reads CASSPEDRDRDTEAFF. The CDR3 DNA sequence: TGTGCCAGCAGCCCCGAGGACAGGGATCGGGACACTGAAGCTTTCTTT. The whole variable domain, remainder taken from reference TRBV5-4 and TRBJ1-1, is ETGVTQSPTHLIKTRGQQVTLRCSSQSGHNTVSWYQQALGQGPQFIFQYYREEENGRGNFPPRFSGLQFPNYSSELNVNALELDDSALYLCASSPEDRDRDTEAFFGQGTRLTVV.

V gene TRBV4-2 combines with J gene TRBJ2-5, with D possibly matching TRBD1 (6 bases). Per the germline V gene, CDR1 is LGHNA and CDR2 is YNFKEQ. The CDR3 totals 15 residues. The V gene lost 1 base and the J gene lost 1 base, with 10 bases spanning the gap. The CDR3 loop is CASSQADRLQETQYF. The CDR3 nucleotides are TGTGCCAGCAGCCAAGCCGACAGGCTCCAAGAGACCCAGTACTTC.

This clone appeared once. This rearrangement joins TRBV18 to TRBJ2-5, with D uncertain. V was clipped by 2 bases and J by 4 bases, with 8 bases between them. From germline, CDR1 is KGHSH and CDR2 LQKENI. CDR3 length equals 13 residues. CDR3 bases: TGTGCCAGCTCACCATCGACGGGAGAGACCCAGTACTTC. It yields the protein CASSPSTGETQYF.

This chain joins TRBV30 and TRBJ2-5; a possible D gene is TRBD1 (5 bases). V gave up 8 bases and J gave up 0 bases, with 7 bases separating them. CDR1 is GTSNPN, CDR2 SVGIG, per germline (reference sequence). The CDR3 is 11 residues long. The CDR3 loop reads CAGANQETQYF. CDR3 bases: TGTGCCGGGGCCAACCAAGAGACCCAGTACTTC. The entire variable domain, with the rest obtained from reference TRBV30 and TRBJ2-5, is as follows: SQTIHQWPATLVQPVGSPLSLECTVEGTSNPNLYWYRQAAGRGLQLLFYSVGIGQISSEVPQNLSASRPQDRQFILSSKKLLLSDSGFYLCAGANQETQYFGPGTRLLVL.

The CDR3 loop reads CASSLEGGGPSPLHF. Written as DNA, the CDR3 is TGCGCCAGCAGCTTGGAGGGCGGGGGGCCTTCACCCCTCCACTTT. This rearrangement joins TRBV5-1 to TRBJ1-6; D may be TRBD1 (6 bases). Germline loops: CDR1 SGHRS, CDR2 YFSETQ. The CDR3 contains 15 residues. Trimming shortened V by 0 bases and J by 9 bases, and 13 bases separated the two germline ends.

V is TRBV4-1 and J is TRBJ1-1; 9 bases align to TRBD1. Germline V CDR1 and CDR2: MGHRA, YSYEKL. The ends lost 0 bases at V and 11 bases at J; junction bases unmatched: 7. The CDR3 spans 14 residues. The CDR3 DNA reads TGCGCCAGCAGCCAAGAGGGACAGGGTTTGGGCGCTTTCTTT. Translating gives CASSQEGQGLGAFF.

The chain has TRBV5-4 and TRBJ2-1; the D gene is possibly TRBD1 (6 bases). The CDR3 spans 16 residues. V was cut by 0 bases and J by 0 bases, with 10 bases left in between. The germline gives CDR1 SGHNT, CDR2 YYREEE (reference sequence). CDR3 in amino acids: CASSLGGHSSYNEQFF. The CDR3 DNA reads as TGTGCCAGCAGCTTGGGGGGACACAGCTCCTACAATGAGCAGTTCTTC.

The chain links TRBV5-4 to TRBJ1-6, with TRBD1 identical over 8 bases. Germline assignment: CDR1 SGHNT and CDR2 YYREEE (reference sequence). The CDR3 covers 15 residues. Trimming took 1 base from V and 5 from J; bases not matched to a gene: 2. As DNA, the CDR3 is TGTGCCAGCAGCTTGCAGGGGGCGCATAATTCACCCCTCCACTTT. As protein: CASSLQGAHNSPLHF.

V is TRBV15 and J is TRBJ1-5; no definite D call. The CDR3 sequence is 14 residues long. Trimming left V 3 bases short and J 7 bases short, with 13 bases between. The V gene's germline CDR1 is LNHNV and CDR2 YYDKDF (reference sequence). CDR3 residues: CATSRGSERQPQHF. The CDR3 DNA reads TGTGCCACCAGCAGGGGTTCGGAGCGGCAGCCCCAGCATTTT.

This clone was observed a handful of times. This chain uses TRBV6-1 with TRBJ1-5, with D hard to call. The CDR3 runs to 11 residues. V gave up 5 bases and J gave up 5 bases, with 4 bases separating them. Germline CDR1 is MNHNS and CDR2 is SASEGT. The CDR3, as DNA: TGTGCCAGCAGTCAATATCAGCCCCAGCATTTT. Its protein is CASSQYQPQHF.

As concerns this clone: At the DNA level, this CDR3 is encoded by other sequences in the same sample as well. The chain is built from TRBV4-1 and TRBJ2-7; a possible D gene is TRBD1 (6 bases). The CDR3 length is 13 residues. V lost 0 bases to trimming and J lost 3 bases, with 6 bases between them. CDR1 is MGHRA, CDR2 YSYEKL, per germline. Here the CDR3 reads CASSQDRGYEQYF. The CDR3 DNA sequence: TGCGCCAGCAGCCAAGACAGGGGCTACGAGCAGTACTTC.